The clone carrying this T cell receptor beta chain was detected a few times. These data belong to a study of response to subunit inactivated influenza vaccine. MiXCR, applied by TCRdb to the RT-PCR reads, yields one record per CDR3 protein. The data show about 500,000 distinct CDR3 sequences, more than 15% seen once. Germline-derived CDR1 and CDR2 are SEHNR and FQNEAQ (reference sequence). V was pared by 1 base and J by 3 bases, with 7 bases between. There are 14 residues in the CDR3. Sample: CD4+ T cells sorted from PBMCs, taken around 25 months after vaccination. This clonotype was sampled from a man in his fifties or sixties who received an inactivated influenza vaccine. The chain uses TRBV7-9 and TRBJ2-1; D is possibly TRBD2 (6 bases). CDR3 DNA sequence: TGTGCCAGCAGCTTAGAGACTAGCTACAATGAGCAGTTCTTC. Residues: CASSLETSYNEQFF.